Following are 30 T cell receptor beta chains from one sample sequenced in a study of blood T cell repertoires in COVID-19. Some clones are missing from TCRdb's copy, which holds only in-frame ones; the method was immunoSEQ multiplex PCR. The table has tens of thousands of clones, over 75% seen once. Sequencing was carried out using peripheral blood. Receptors originate from an older woman with acute or convalescent COVID-19.

The chain has TRBV11-3 and TRBJ2-6, with D possibly being TRBD1 or TRBD2 (5 bases each). The CDR3 is 15 amino acids. The ends were cut back, 5 bases at V and 3 bases at J, with 11 bases in the middle. CDR1 SGHNT and CDR2 YENEEA come from the germline V gene. CDR3 residues: CASSLGAGGANVLTF. DNA of the CDR3: TGTGCCAGCAGCCTAGGGGCGGGTGGGGCCAACGTCCTGACTTTC. Full variable domain (remainder filled in from reference TRBV11-3 and TRBJ2-6): EAGVVQSPRYKIIEKKQPVAFWCNPISGHNTLYWYLQNLGQGPELLIRYENEEAVDDSQLPKDRFSAERLKGVDSTLKIQPAELGDSAVYLCASSLGAGGANVLTFGAGSRLTVL.

The chain uses TRBV30 and TRBJ1-1; 8 bases are a match to TRBD1. Germline-derived CDR1 and CDR2 are GTSNPN and SVGIG (reference sequence). The CDR3 spans 15 residues. J gave up 4 bases and V 2 bases, and 9 bases lay outside the gene matches. The CDR3 region has the DNA TGTGCCTGGAGTCAGCAGGACAGGGTTGGCACTGAAGCTTTCTTT. Protein product: CAWSQQDRVGTEAFF.

This chain uses TRBV7-2 with TRBJ2-3; 9 bases agree with TRBD2. The V gene's germline CDR1 is SGHTA and CDR2 FQGNSA. The V and J ends lost 6 bases and 4 bases, in that order; junction bases with no gene match: 8. The CDR3 covers 15 residues. The CDR3 is CASRYLAGSADTQYF. The DNA for the CDR3 is TGTGCCAGCAGGTACCTAGCGGGATCCGCAGATACGCAGTATTTT. Full variable domain (missing parts from reference TRBV7-2 and TRBJ2-3): GAGVSQSPSNKVTEKGKDVELRCDPISGHTALYWYRQSLGQGLEFLIYFQGNSAPDKSGLPSDRFSAERTGGSVSTLTIQRTQQEDSAVYLCASRYLAGSADTQYFGPGTRLTVL.

The rearrangement uses TRBV30 and TRBJ1-5; D may be TRBD1 (6 bases). V was clipped by 3 bases and J by 1 base, with 10 bases between them. Germline CDR1 is GTSNPN and CDR2 is SVGIG (reference sequence). This CDR3 has 14 amino acids. The CDR3 reads CAWRQGGSNQPQHF. CDR3 nucleotide sequence: TGTGCCTGGAGACAGGGTGGAAGCAATCAGCCCCAGCATTTT.

The chain links TRBV3-1 (or the pseudogene TRBV3-2) to TRBJ2-3, with 8 bases fitting TRBD2. Unmatched junction bases numbered 3, after V lost 1 base and J lost 0 bases. The germline CDR1 and CDR2 sequences are LGHDT and YNNKEL (reference sequence). This CDR3 has 16 residues. CDR3 loop: CASSQGPGGSTDTQYF. CDR3 coding DNA: TGTGCCAGCAGCCAAGGTCCGGGGGGGAGCACAGATACGCAGTATTTT.

The V call is TRBV5-1, the J call TRBJ1-4, with D possibly being TRBD1 (5 bases). The CDR3 loop spans 16 amino acids. Per germline, CDR1 SGHRS and CDR2 YFSETQ. Trimming cost V 1 base and J 4 bases, with 14 bases left between them. The CDR3, as DNA: TGCGCCAGCAGCTTGAACGGAGGGGCCGTTAATGAAAAACTGTTTTTT. This codes for CASSLNGGAVNEKLFF.

V gene TRBV9 combines with J gene TRBJ1-1; D is uncertain. V lost 3 bases and J lost 3, with 9 bases in between. The CDR3 consists of 13 residues. Per germline, CDR1 SGDLS and CDR2 YYNGEE. CDR3 residues: CASSAYLDTEAFF. The DNA of the CDR3 is TGTGCCAGCAGCGCCTACCTAGACACTGAAGCTTTCTTT.

This chain joins TRBV29-1 and TRBJ1-1; 7 bases are shared with TRBD1. Trimming cost V 5 bases and J 6 bases; bases outside gene matches: 9. The CDR3 consists of 13 residues. Germline CDR1 is SQVTM and CDR2 is ANQGSEA. The CDR3 DNA follows: TGCAGCGTTCGGGTAGGGGGCCTGCCTGAAGCTTTCTTT. Protein: CSVRVGGLPEAFF.

V is TRBV7-9 and J is TRBJ2-2; D is undetermined. There are 15 residues in the CDR3. V dropped 1 base and J dropped 5 bases, with 11 bases sitting between them. Germline V gives CDR1 SEHNR, CDR2 FQNEAQ (reference sequence). This chain's CDR3 is CASSLGSSDTGELFF. The CDR3, as DNA: TGTGCCAGCAGCTTAGGGTCTAGTGATACCGGGGAGCTGTTTTTT.

The rearrangement links TRBV5-4 to TRBJ2-3; D might be TRBD1 (5 bases). The V gene lost 4 bases and the J gene lost 0 bases, with 15 bases spanning the gap. The CDR3 sequence is 16 residues long. CDR1 SGHNT and CDR2 YYREEE come from the germline V gene (reference sequence). The CDR3 sequence is CASSGEGEPSTDTQYF. In nucleotides, the CDR3 is TGTGCCAGCAGCGGCGAAGGGGAACCTAGCACAGATACGCAGTATTTT.

The rearrangement uses TRBV9 and TRBJ2-3, with 9 bases identical to TRBD2. Per the germline V gene, CDR1 is SGDLS and CDR2 is YYNGEE. Trimming removed 3 bases from V and 8 bases from J; junction bases left unmatched: 10. This CDR3 is 15 amino acids long. CDR3 residues: CASSAKGAGGGTQYF. CDR3 coding DNA: TGTGCCAGCAGCGCGAAGGGAGCGGGGGGCGGTACGCAGTATTTT.

As to this clone: The sample holds other DNA sequences that translate to the same CDR3. The chain joins TRBV30 to TRBJ2-5; tentatively, D is TRBD2 (6 bases). This CDR3 is 13 amino acids long. Trimming removed 0 bases from V and 5 bases from J, with 10 bases in between. Per the germline V gene, CDR1 is GTSNPN and CDR2 is SVGIG (reference sequence). The CDR3 loop is CAWSVRERETQYF. CDR3 DNA: TGTGCCTGGAGTGTACGGGAGAGGGAGACCCAGTACTTC.

This chain uses TRBV11-2 with TRBJ2-1; D is perhaps TRBD2 (5 bases). The CDR3 runs to 14 residues. Trimming pared 6 bases from V and 9 bases from J, leaving 18 bases between. CDR1 is SGHAT, CDR2 FQNNGV, per germline. In DNA form, the CDR3 reads TGTGCCAGCAGGTTGGATATTAGCGTGGCTGAGCAGTTCTTC. It specifies CASRLDISVAEQFF.

The chain joins TRBV28 to TRBJ1-4, with a possible D match to TRBD1 (5 bases). Germline CDR1 is MDHEN and CDR2 is SYDVKM. This CDR3 has 13 residues. The ends were cut back, 4 bases at V and 4 bases at J, with 7 bases in the middle. This chain's CDR3 is CASSWGSNEKLFF. The CDR3, as DNA: TGTGCCAGCAGTTGGGGCAGTAATGAAAAACTGTTTTTT.

The chain employs TRBV4-1 and TRBJ1-2; D gene ambiguous. Between the trimmed V and J ends, which lost 7 bases and 8 bases, there was a span of 5 bases. The length of the CDR3 is 9 residues. Germline loops: CDR1 MGHRA, CDR2 YSYEKL. The CDR3 region has the DNA TGCGCCAGCAAACAGGGCTACACCTTC. It codes for CASKQGYTF.

The chain links TRBV5-1 to TRBJ2-5; weak D call: TRBD2 (6 bases). This CDR3 spans 15 amino acids. In germline, CDR1 is SGHRS, CDR2 YFSETQ. Trimming left V 0 bases short and J 2 bases short, with 11 bases between. The CDR3 here is CASSLAEGRQETQYF. The DNA for the CDR3 is TGCGCCAGCAGCTTGGCTGAGGGGAGGCAAGAGACCCAGTACTTC.

This chain joins TRBV19 and TRBJ1-4, with 7 bases matching TRBD1. Germline V CDR1 and CDR2: LNHDA, SQIVND (reference sequence). Trimming at V came to 5 bases and at J to 7 bases, leaving 13 bases not matched to a gene. This CDR3 contains 16 residues. The CDR3 DNA reads TGTGCCAGTAGTTGGACAGGCCCCCCGAGTGGTGAAAAACTGTTTTTT. Its translation: CASSWTGPPSGEKLFF.

V gene TRBV24-1 combines with J gene TRBJ1-2; TRBD1 matches at 10 bases. V lost 4 bases and J lost 4; bases outside the gene matches: 5. The CDR3 covers 15 residues. Germline CDR1 reads KGHDR; CDR2 reads SFDVKD. This CDR3 reads CATSDPGTGVYGYTF. As DNA, the CDR3 is TGTGCCACCAGTGACCCCGGGACAGGGGTCTATGGCTACACCTTC.

The chain carries TRBV11-2 and TRBJ1-5, with D unclear. Trimming cost V 5 bases and J 0 bases, with 8 bases left between them. The CDR3 consists of 14 residues. Germline V CDR1 and CDR2: SGHAT, FQNNGV. Here the CDR3 reads CASSLTDSNQPQHF. DNA for the CDR3: TGTGCCAGCAGCCTAACAGATAGCAATCAGCCCCAGCATTTT. Filled out from reference TRBV11-2 and TRBJ1-5, the complete variable domain reads EAGVAQSPRYKIIEKRQSVAFWCNPISGHATLYWYQQILGQGPKLLIQFQNNGVVDDSQLPKDRFSAERLKGVDSTLKIQPAKLEDSAVYLCASSLTDSNQPQHFGDGTRLSIL.

The CDR3 protein is CASSPQGRGEAFF. The CDR3, as DNA: TGCGCCAGCAGCCCTCAGGGCCGCGGTGAAGCTTTCTTT. The chain is built from TRBV5-1 and TRBJ1-1; D possibly corresponds to TRBD1 (5 bases). The V gene's germline CDR1 is SGHRS and CDR2 YFSETQ. The V end lost 4 bases, the J end lost 7 bases, and 14 bases lay between the germline ends. The CDR3 covers 13 residues.

The chain has TRBV12-3 or TRBV12-4 and TRBJ2-1; D is possibly TRBD2 (6 bases). There are 13 residues in the CDR3. V was shortened by 2 bases and J by 15 bases, with 17 bases between the two germline ends. The CDR3, as DNA: TGTGCCAGCAGTTTAAGGGAAGCCAGCGGGCGGTTCTTC. This encodes CASSLREASGRFF.

The rearrangement joins TRBV6-5 to TRBJ1-2, with 7 bases fitting TRBD1. CDR3 length: 14 residues. Germline V gives CDR1 MNHEY, CDR2 SVGAGI. Trimming cost V 4 bases and J 8 bases; bases outside gene matches: 10. The CDR3 reads CASSSTGWREGYTF. The CDR3 DNA reads as TGTGCCAGCAGTTCGACAGGGTGGAGAGAAGGCTACACCTTC.

The CDR3 is CASSERAGGLMAYEQYV. The CDR3 bases are TGTGCCAGCAGTGAACGGGCAGGGGGCCTCATGGCCTACGAGCAGTACGTC. The chain recombines TRBV6-1 with TRBJ2-7; TRBD1 matches at 8 bases. Trimming at V came to 2 bases and at J to 2 bases, leaving 11 bases not matched to a gene. The CDR3 covers 17 residues. Germline-derived CDR1 and CDR2 are MNHNS and SASEGT.

This clone is a singleton in its sample. The chain couples TRBV6-5 to TRBJ1-3; 7 bases map to TRBD1. CDR1 is MNHEY and CDR2 is SVGAGI in the germline V gene. This CDR3 comprises 15 residues. V lost 7 bases to trimming and J lost 0 bases; unmatched junction nucleotides: 6. This CDR3 is CASTATGSSGNTIYF. For the CDR3, the DNA is TGTGCCAGCACTGCGACAGGGAGCTCTGGAAACACCATATATTTT.

This clone has just a few counts. The gene calls are TRBV5-1 and TRBJ1-1; the D gene is possibly TRBD1 (5 bases). The CDR3 spans 14 residues. The ends were cut back, 0 bases at V and 1 base at J, with 7 bases in the middle. Germline V gene data show CDR1 as SGHRS and CDR2 as YFSETQ. The CDR3 coding sequence is TGCGCCAGCAGCTTGGTCAGGGCGAACACTGAAGCTTTCTTT. It codes for CASSLVRANTEAFF.

The chain joins TRBV6-5 to TRBJ1-4, with a tentative D call TRBD1 (6 bases). V shed 3 bases and J shed 8 bases, with 19 bases lying between them. The CDR3 is 16 residues long. CDR1 MNHEY and CDR2 SVGAGI come from the germline V gene. In DNA, the CDR3 is TGTGCCAGCAGTTATGGGGGGGCCTTCATGGGCGAAAAACTGTTTTTT. It is translated as CASSYGGAFMGEKLFF.

The gene calls are TRBV2 and TRBJ2-7; 9 nucleotides agree with TRBD2. Germline CDR1 SNHLY, CDR2 FYNNEI. The CDR3 runs 15 residues. V lost 2 bases to trimming and J lost 5 bases; unmatched junction nucleotides: 7. This CDR3 is CASSESLAGRHEQYV. CDR3 sequence (DNA): TGTGCCAGCAGTGAATCGCTAGCGGGACGTCACGAGCAGTACGTC.

The chain recombines TRBV19 with TRBJ2-3; D unclear. There are 15 residues in the CDR3. The V gene's germline CDR1 is LNHDA and CDR2 SQIVND (reference sequence). Trimming pared 5 bases from V and 0 bases from J, leaving 12 bases between. This CDR3 reads CASSLSEASTDTQYF. The CDR3 DNA sequence: TGTGCCAGTAGTTTAAGTGAAGCTAGCACAGATACGCAGTATTTT.

This rearrangement joins TRBV11-3 to TRBJ2-5; 8 bases are shared with TRBD1. The length of the CDR3 is 16 residues. Germline values: CDR1 SGHNT, CDR2 YENEEA. V was pared by 4 bases and J by 4 bases, with 11 bases of the junction left unmatched. CDR3 DNA: TGTGCCAGCAGCTCCCCCCGAGACAGGGGTACAGAGACCCAGTACTTC. Translated, it gives CASSSPRDRGTETQYF.

The chain links TRBV18 to TRBJ1-1; a possible D gene is TRBD1 (5 bases). Germline CDR1 is KGHSH and CDR2 is LQKENI. CDR3 length: 13 amino acids. Trimming removed 2 bases at V and 6 bases at J, with 10 bases between. CDR3 nucleotide sequence: TGTGCCAGCTCACCAGTCCAGGGTCCTGAAGCTTTCTTT. This encodes CASSPVQGPEAFF.